What follows are 14 T cell receptor beta chains derived from one specimen sequenced in a study of cytomegalovirus exposure and HLA in healthy donors. Only in-frame clones appear in the TCRdb table, and some are missing; sequencing was by immunoSEQ multiplex PCR. The sample lists 250,000 to 400,000 clones; roughly 86% were seen once. The material sequenced was PBMCs. The receptors were gathered from a man aged 25-45 years in good health and CMV-seronegative.

The chain has TRBV2 and TRBJ2-5; D perhaps matches TRBD1 (5 bases). The CDR3 loop spans 11 amino acids. Per germline, CDR1 SNHLY and CDR2 FYNNEI. V gave up 3 bases and J gave up 9 bases, with 8 bases separating them. CDR3 loop: CASSDWGAQYF. The CDR3 DNA reads TGTGCCAGCAGTGACTGGGGCGCCCAGTACTTC.

The V gene is TRBV14, the J gene TRBJ1-4; the match to TRBD1 covers 7 bases. Unmatched junction bases numbered 11, after V lost 4 bases and J lost 0 bases. Germline lookup yields CDR1 SGHDN and CDR2 FVKESK. The CDR3 is 18 residues long. CDR3 sequence reads: CASSPRDRDLATNEKLFF. Written as DNA, the CDR3 is TGTGCCAGCAGCCCCCGCGACAGGGACTTAGCAACTAATGAAAAACTGTTTTTT.

The CDR3, as DNA: TGTGCCAGCAGGGATGGACAGTCGCCCTACGAGCAGTACTTC. It translates to CASRDGQSPYEQYF. V is TRBV7-9 and J is TRBJ2-7; D is perhaps TRBD1 (6 bases). Germline values: CDR1 SEHNR, CDR2 FQNEAQ (reference sequence). V was shortened by 6 bases and J by 2 bases, with 14 bases between the two germline ends. The CDR3 runs to 14 residues. The full variable domain, in which reference TRBV7-9 and TRBJ2-7 provide the parts outside the CDR3, is DTGVSQNPRHKITKRGQNVTFRCDPISEHNRLYWYRQTLGQGPEFLTYFQNEAQLEKSRLLSDRFSAERPKGSFSTLEIQRTEQGDSAMYLCASRDGQSPYEQYFGPGTRLTVT.

This chain links TRBV29-1 with TRBJ1-1; TRBD1 is a possible D gene (6 bases). With 4 bases removed from V and 1 base from J, the gap between germline ends came to 7 bases. The CDR3 runs 12 residues. Germline loops: CDR1 SQVTM, CDR2 ANQGSEA. This chain's CDR3 is CSVGTANTEAFF. The CDR3 DNA is TGCAGCGTTGGGACAGCGAACACTGAAGCTTTCTTT.

The V gene is TRBV5-1, the J gene TRBJ1-4, with unresolved D. With 4 bases removed from V and 7 bases from J, the gap between germline ends came to 14 bases. Germline CDR1 reads SGHRS; CDR2 reads YFSETQ. The CDR3 covers 14 residues. CDR3 coding DNA: TGCGCCAGCAGCCCCTCGCTCTCCGGTGAAAAACTGTTTTTT. Translated: CASSPSLSGEKLFF.

This clone appeared a single time. The V gene is TRBV6-5, the J gene TRBJ2-6; no reliable D call. CDR1 and CDR2 from the germline V gene are MNHEY and SVGAGI. V lost 2 bases, J lost 4 bases, and 12 bases lay in between. The CDR3 is made up of 16 amino acids. This CDR3 is CASSYLPDTGANVLTF. As DNA, the CDR3 is TGTGCCAGCAGTTACCTTCCAGATACCGGGGCCAACGTCCTGACTTTC.

The chain joins TRBV6-6 to TRBJ1-5; 7 positions match TRBD1. CDR1 MNHNY and CDR2 SVGAGI come from the germline V gene (reference sequence). The V gene end was trimmed by 2 bases and the J gene end by 3 bases; junction bases not matched to a gene: 4. The CDR3 is 15 amino acids. CDR3 residues: CASSYRGQYNQPQHF. The CDR3 bases are TGTGCCAGCAGTTACCGGGGACAGTACAATCAGCCCCAGCATTTT.

The chain joins TRBV29-1 to TRBJ1-1; D remains unclear. The CDR3 has 13 amino acids. V lost 6 bases to trimming and J lost 0 bases, with 11 bases between them. Per germline, CDR1 SQVTM and CDR2 ANQGSEA. CDR3 DNA: TGCAGCGTCGAACCAGACATGAACACTGAAGCTTTCTTT. Translated, it gives CSVEPDMNTEAFF.

The chain combines TRBV5-4 with TRBJ1-2, with 11 nucleotides matching TRBD1. The CDR3 loop spans 15 amino acids. Per germline, CDR1 SGHNT and CDR2 YYREEE (reference sequence). V lost 4 bases to trimming and J lost 5 bases; unmatched junction nucleotides: 7. CDR3 nucleotide sequence: TGTGCCAGCAGCCCCGGACAGGGGGCTTATTATGGCTACACCTTC. Translated, it gives CASSPGQGAYYGYTF.

This clone appeared a single time. This chain uses TRBV5-4 with TRBJ2-7; TRBD1 is a possible D gene (5 bases). Germline values: CDR1 SGHNT, CDR2 YYREEE (reference sequence). The CDR3 runs 14 residues. V was cut by 0 bases and J by 2 bases, with 9 bases left in between. CDR3 DNA sequence: TGTGCCAGCAGCTTGGGACAGACCGCCTACGAGCAGTACTTC. Its protein product is CASSLGQTAYEQYF. Using reference TRBV5-4 and TRBJ2-7 for the parts outside the CDR3, the full variable domain is ETGVTQSPTHLIKTRGQQVTLRCSSQSGHNTVSWYQQALGQGPQFIFQYYREEENGRGNFPPRFSGLQFPNYSSELNVNALELDDSALYLCASSLGQTAYEQYFGPGTRLTVT.

V and J are TRBV19 and TRBJ1-6, with no clear D. The CDR3 has 13 amino acids. Per germline, CDR1 LNHDA and CDR2 SQIVND (reference sequence). V was shortened by 0 bases and J by 6 bases, with 3 bases between the two germline ends. The CDR3 here is CASSIDRNSPLHF. The CDR3 DNA reads TGTGCCAGTAGTATAGATCGTAATTCACCCCTCCACTTT.

J is TRBJ1-5 and V is TRBV28; 9 positions match TRBD1. The CDR3 covers 17 residues. Germline assignment: CDR1 MDHEN and CDR2 SYDVKM. Germline trimming cut 6 bases from V and 1 base from J; bases unmatched to any gene: 10. The chain's CDR3 is CASSREQGAFSNQPQHF. The CDR3 nucleotides are TGTGCCAGCAGCAGAGAACAGGGGGCGTTCAGCAATCAGCCCCAGCATTTT.

V and J are TRBV19 and TRBJ1-2; 7 bases are shared with TRBD1. The CDR3 totals 15 residues. In germline, CDR1 is LNHDA, CDR2 SQIVND (reference sequence). The ends lost 7 bases at V and 0 bases at J; junction bases unmatched: 8. CDR3 protein: CASTPGQSTNYGYTF. CDR3 DNA sequence: TGTGCCAGTACCCCGGGACAGTCTACTAACTATGGCTACACCTTC.

The chain uses TRBV18 and TRBJ2-3, with D uncertain. The germline V gene has CDR1 KGHSH and CDR2 LQKENI. V was shortened by 3 bases and J by 1 base, with 8 bases between the two germline ends. The CDR3 length is 14 residues. CDR3 nucleotides: TGTGCCAGCTCACCCTCGGTCGGCACAGATACGCAGTATTTT. It translates to CASSPSVGTDTQYF.